The 2 T cell receptor beta chains below all came from one sample that was sequenced in a study of CD8 T cells in ankylosing spondylitis. MiXCR, applied by TCRdb to the 5' RACE reads, yields one record per CDR3 protein. The data contain 150,000 to 200,000 distinct CDR3 sequences, 25% to 35% of them singletons. The sample comprised synovial fluid, either unsorted or a sorted T cell fraction (not recorded which). These receptors all come from a male donor with ankylosing spondylitis.

This clonotype was recorded only once. Just one base apart from a much larger clone, this may be a read error. This CDR3 is missing its conserved last phenylalanine or tryptophan, likely due to a read error. The chain joins TRBV7-3 to TRBJ2-7; D remains unclear. The CDR3 has 10 amino acids. V lost 7 bases and J 7 bases, leaving 8 bases between the germline ends. The germline gives CDR1 SGHTA, CDR2 FQGTGA. The CDR3 loop is CASTPTEQYL. In nucleotides, the CDR3 is TGTGCCAGCACCCCCACAGAGCAGTACCTC.

This clonotype appeared a few times. The chain employs TRBV24-1 and TRBJ2-3; TRBD1 matches at 7 bases. The CDR3 runs to 15 residues. With V trimmed by 7 bases and J by 2 bases, 8 bases remained unmatched. Germline CDR1 is KGHDR and CDR2 is SFDVKD. This CDR3 is CATSPGTGVTDTQYF. CDR3 DNA sequence: TGTGCCACCAGCCCGGGTACAGGGGTCACAGATACGCAGTATTTT.